A selection of T cell receptor beta chains follows, all from one sample in a study of spatial heterogeneity in lung cancer. From the 5' RACE reads, TCRdb called clonotypes with MiXCR, one entry per CDR3 protein. The sample consists of around 9,800 distinct CDR3 sequences, roughly a quarter of them appearing once. The starting material was PBMCs, obtained at surgery. These receptors were taken from a female donor with early-stage non-small cell lung cancer. The CDR3 runs from the conserved cysteine through the conserved F or W. A D gene is named only where the DNA matches it firmly. The size entry is marked missing in some rows and otherwise reads once, few, many or a size class.

d_gene	v_gene	abundance	j_gene	CDR3nt	CDR3aa
TRBD2	TRBV18	few	TRBJ2-5	TGTGCCAGCTATAAAGCGGGAGTCGGAGGGGAGACCCAGTACTTC	CASYKAGVGGETQYF
TRBD2	TRBV7-8	NA	TRBJ2-2	TGTGCCAGCAGCTTAGTACTAGCGGCGAACACCGGGGAGCTGTTTTTT	CASSLVLAANTGELFF
NA	TRBV6-1	NA	TRBJ2-6	TGTGTCAGCGGCCCCGAACCCTCTGGGGCCAACGTCCTGACTTTC	CVSGPEPSGANVLTF
NA	TRBV5-1	NA	TRBJ2-3	TGCGCCAGCAGCTTGGAAATCCCTAGCACAGATACGCAGTATTTT	CASSLEIPSTDTQYF
NA	TRBV11-2	few	TRBJ2-7	TGTGCCAGCAGCTTAGATACCCCCCGGCGGGTGGTAGGTTACGAGCAGTACTTC	CASSLDTPRRVVGYEQYF
NA	TRBV6-5	many	TRBJ2-7	TGTGCCAGCACTCAGGGGTACGAGCAGTACTTC	CASTQGYEQYF
TRBD2	TRBV7-9	NA	TRBJ2-1	TGTGCCAGCAGCTTAAGGCCCAGGATTCTAGCGGGAGAGGGCGAGCAGTTCTTC	CASSLRPRILAGEGEQFF
NA	TRBV6-2/TRBV6-3	NA	TRBJ2-7	TGTGCCAGCACCCCCACCCGGACTTACCTCTACGAGCAGTACTTC	CASTPTRTYLYEQYF
NA	TRBV5-1	NA	TRBJ2-1	TGCGCCAGCAAGCTGTCGCCAGGCGATGAGCAGTTCTTC	CASKLSPGDEQFF
NA	TRBV6-5	many	TRBJ2-7	TGTGCCAGCAGTTACTCGAAGGGGTCCGAGCAGTACTTC	CASSYSKGSEQYF
NA	TRBV20-1	NA	TRBJ1-1	TGCAGTGCTAGAGAAGGAGGCGGGTACACTGAAGCTTTCTTT	CSAREGGGYTEAFF
TRBD2	TRBV6-5	medium-sized	TRBJ2-7	TGTGCCAGCAGTTACGAGCCGGGAGGCAGATACGAGCAGTACTTC	CASSYEPGGRYEQYF
NA	TRBV15	few	TRBJ2-1	TGTGCCACCAGCCTCCCTGGGGGAAGCTCCTACAATGAGCAGTTCTTC	CATSLPGGSSYNEQFF
NA	TRBV5-1	NA	TRBJ2-7	TGCGCCAGCAGCTTTCAGGGGCAGGAAAGCTACGAGCAGTACTTC	CASSFQGQESYEQYF
NA	TRBV27	many	TRBJ1-1	TGTGCCAGCAGTTTGGTGCGGACCACTGAAGCTTTCTTT	CASSLVRTTEAFF
NA	TRBV7-9	few	TRBJ2-7	TGTGCCAGCAGCTCCCGCGACGGGGGCTCCTACGAGCAGTACTTC	CASSSRDGGSYEQYF
NA	TRBV7-2	NA	TRBJ2-1	TGTGCCAGCAGCTATAACTACAATGAGCAGTTCTTC	CASSYNYNEQFF
NA	TRBV4-1	medium-sized	TRBJ2-5	TGCGCCAGCAGCCAAGACCAGGGCAGGGAGACCCAGTACTTC	CASSQDQGRETQYF
NA	TRBV7-2	NA	TRBJ1-1	TGTGCCAGCAGTCGGGGGTTGGTCACTGAAGCTTTCTTT	CASSRGLVTEAFF
NA	TRBV7-9	NA	TRBJ1-4	TGTGCCAGCAGCTTAGTCGGGACCCCAGGGGAAAAACTGTTTTTT	CASSLVGTPGEKLFF
TRBD2	TRBV30	few	TRBJ2-7	TGTGCCTGGAGTGTGGGGGGGACGATGTTCGAGCAGTACTTC	CAWSVGGTMFEQYF
NA	TRBV2	NA	TRBJ2-5	TGTGCCAGCAGTGATAGAGAGACCCAGTACTTC	CASSDRETQYF
NA	TRBV19	medium-sized	TRBJ1-2	TGTGCCAGTAGTCTGGGTCCCTATGGCTACACCTTC	CASSLGPYGYTF
NA	TRBV10-2	NA	TRBJ2-1	TGCGCCAGCAGTGAACCATTAGCGGAGTGGGGTTTGGATGAGCAGTTCTTC	CASSEPLAEWGLDEQFF
NA	TRBV7-2	medium-sized	TRBJ2-4	TGTGCCAGCAGCGACCCTCATCTGGAAGCCAAAAACATTCAGTACTTC	CASSDPHLEAKNIQYF
TRBD2	TRBV5-1	NA	TRBJ2-3	TGCGCCAGCTCTAGCGGAAGGGTCGCAGATACGCAGTATTTT	CASSSGRVADTQYF
TRBD1	TRBV6-5	NA	TRBJ1-5	TGTGCCAGCAGCTCCGGACGACAGGGCCGTCAGCCCCAGCATTTT	CASSSGRQGRQPQHF
TRBD1	TRBV10-2	NA	TRBJ2-4	TGCGCCAGCCTACCGGGACAGGGGCGAAGGGAAAACATTCAGTACTTC	CASLPGQGRRENIQYF
TRBD2	TRBV7-2	NA	TRBJ2-2	TGTGCCAGCAGCTTAGTGGGGCTAGCGGGTAACACCGGGGAGCTGTTTTTT	CASSLVGLAGNTGELFF
NA	TRBV12-3/TRBV12-4	many	TRBJ2-4	TGTGCCAGTCAAGACAGGTTAAACATTCAGTACTTC	CASQDRLNIQYF
NA	TRBV24-1	NA	TRBJ2-7	TGTGCCACCAGAGAGCAAAATCGGGAGTACGAGCAGTACTTC	CATREQNREYEQYF
TRBD2	TRBV4-2	large	TRBJ2-1	TGTGCCAGCAGCCAGTTTATTGGGACTAGCGGACTCTACAATGAGCAGTTCTTC	CASSQFIGTSGLYNEQFF
NA	TRBV20-1	few	TRBJ1-4	TGCAGTGCTAGAGGGCAGGGGAATGAAAAACTGTTTTTT	CSARGQGNEKLFF
TRBD2	TRBV11-2	NA	TRBJ2-1	TGTGCCAGCAGCCAAGCGGGGGACTTCTTGTTCTTC	CASSQAGDFLFF
TRBD1	TRBV12-3/TRBV12-4	few	TRBJ2-7	TGTGCCAGCAGTCCGGACAGGGACTACGAGCAGTACTTC	CASSPDRDYEQYF
NA	TRBV29-1	few	TRBJ1-1	TGCAGCGTTATAGGGACCGCTGAAGCTTTCTTT	CSVIGTAEAFF
TRBD1	TRBV7-6	NA	TRBJ1-1	TGTGCCAGCAGCCCACAGACAGGGGAACTCACTGAAGCTTTCTTT	CASSPQTGELTEAFF
TRBD2	TRBV6-2/TRBV6-3	few	TRBJ2-4	TGTGCCAGCACCGAGACGGGACTAGCGGGAGGAGACATTCAGTACTTC	CASTETGLAGGDIQYF
TRBD2	TRBV5-1	NA	TRBJ2-1	TGCGCCAGCAGCGCTGGGACTAGCGGGAAGTTCTACAATGAGCAGTTCTTC	CASSAGTSGKFYNEQFF
NA	TRBV11-1	many	TRBJ2-3	TGTGCCAGCAGAGGGGACCCTGATACGCAGTATTTT	CASRGDPDTQYF
NA	TRBV5-1	few	TRBJ2-1	TGCGCCAGCAGTAGTCAGAGCTCCTACAATGAGCAGTTCTTC	CASSSQSSYNEQFF
TRBD1	TRBV27	NA	TRBJ1-5	TGTGCCAGCAGCCATAGACAGGGAAATCAGCCCCAGCATTTT	CASSHRQGNQPQHF
NA	TRBV9	NA	TRBJ2-5	TGTGCCAGCAGCGTAGCAGGGCGTGAGACCCAGTACTTC	CASSVAGRETQYF
NA	TRBV4-2	few	TRBJ2-1	TGTGCCAGCAGCCAGGCAGGGACGGAACAGTTCTTC	CASSQAGTEQFF
NA	TRBV12-3/TRBV12-4	medium-sized	TRBJ1-4	TGTGCCAGCAGTTTAGCGCTCCAGCCTCCCCTTTTT	CASSLALQPPLF